The 15 T cell receptor beta chains presented below share a single source sample, sequenced in a study of T-cell reconstitution after alpha-beta-depleted transplantation in children. Construction of the TCRbeta library involved unique molecular identifiers. TCRdb processed the PCR reads anew with MiXCR; each CDR3 protein has one entry. Among roughly 100,000 distinct CDR3 sequences listed, approximately 6% were seen once. The sample consisted of PBMCs, mostly from graft donor cells, taken 60 days after TCRalphabeta/CD19-depleted stem cell transplant. Receptors were obtained from a female patient under 10 years old who had a stem cell transplant for Fanconi anemia, so the T cells may come from the graft donor.

This clonotype was seen many times. The genes are TRBV3-1 and TRBJ2-2, with TRBD2 matching over 14 bases. V was pared by 6 bases and J by 6 bases, with 6 bases of the junction left unmatched. The CDR3 has 16 residues. Germline V gene sequence: CDR1 LGHDT, CDR2 YNNKEL (reference sequence). This chain's CDR3 is CASRRLAGGLAGELFF. CDR3 coding DNA: TGTGCCAGCAGGAGACTAGCGGGAGGGTTGGCCGGGGAGCTGTTTTTT.

Ten or more counts support this clonotype. CDR3 amino acids: CASKWALGAETQYF. CDR3 sequence (DNA): TGTGCCAGCAAGTGGGCTTTAGGGGCAGAGACCCAGTACTTC. V usage is TRBV7-8 and J usage is TRBJ2-5; D might be TRBD1 (5 bases). Looked up from germline, CDR1 is SGHVS and CDR2 is FQNEAQ. The germline V and J ends were trimmed by 7 bases and 4 bases, with 16 bases remaining between them. The CDR3 runs to 14 residues.

Many counts were recorded for this clonotype. V is TRBV18 and J is TRBJ2-7; D not certain. The CDR3 is 14 residues long. CDR1 is KGHSH, CDR2 LQKENI, per germline. Trimming stripped 1 base from V and 6 bases from J, with 13 bases between. In DNA, the CDR3 is TGTGCCAGCTCACCACAGAACTACGCCACCGAGCAGTACTTC. Its protein is CASSPQNYATEQYF. The whole variable domain, remainder taken from reference TRBV18 and TRBJ2-7, is NAGVMQNPRHLVRRRGQEARLRCSPMKGHSHVYWYRQLPEEGLKFMVYLQKENIIDESGMPKERFSAEFPKEGPSILRIQQVVRGDSAAYFCASSPQNYATEQYFGPGTRLTVT.

V and J are TRBV7-6 and TRBJ2-1; TRBD2 matches 7 bases. V lost 5 bases and J lost 10; bases outside the gene matches: 5. The CDR3 length is 12 residues. Germline assignment: CDR1 SGHVS and CDR2 FNYEAQ. CDR3 in amino acids: CASSPLGREQFF. CDR3 in DNA: TGTGCCAGCAGCCCACTCGGGAGGGAGCAGTTCTTC.

This clonotype was detected a few times. This chain connects TRBV30 to TRBJ1-5; D might be TRBD1 (6 bases). In germline, CDR1 is GTSNPN, CDR2 SVGIG (reference sequence). V was pared by 2 bases and J by 6 bases, with 11 bases between. The CDR3 has 13 amino acids. In DNA, the CDR3 is TGTGCCTGGAGTAATTCAGGGGCTCAGCCCCAGCATTTT. Encoded protein: CAWSNSGAQPQHF.

This clonotype came up a few times. The CDR3 spells CASTPLSRQQSGNTIYF. DNA for the CDR3: TGTGCCAGTACCCCGCTCTCCCGACAGCAAAGTGGAAACACCATATATTTT. The chain carries TRBV19 and TRBJ1-3, with a possible D match to TRBD1 (5 bases). CDR1 is LNHDA, CDR2 SQIVND, per germline (reference sequence). CDR3 length equals 17 residues. The V gene lost 7 bases and the J gene lost 3 bases, with 22 bases spanning the gap.

This clonotype showed up many times. The rearrangement joins TRBV7-2 to TRBJ1-2; D not resolved. The CDR3 is made up of 12 amino acids. The germline V gene encodes CDR1 SGHTA and CDR2 FQGNSA. Trimming stripped 2 bases from V and 8 bases from J, with 9 bases between. CDR3 in amino acids: CASSLNWEGYTF. CDR3 bases: TGTGCCAGCAGCTTAAATTGGGAAGGCTACACCTTC.

The V and J genes are TRBV20-1 and TRBJ2-7; D not resolved. V lost 0 bases and J lost 4, with 16 bases in between. In germline, CDR1 is DFQATT, CDR2 SNEGSKA (reference sequence). The CDR3 extends over 15 amino acids. The CDR3 sequence: CSARDPNRPYYEQYF. The CDR3 region has the DNA TGCAGTGCTAGAGATCCCAACCGGCCGTATTACGAGCAGTACTTC.

This clonotype appeared many times. The rearrangement links TRBV27 to TRBJ2-2, with 7 bases identical to TRBD1. V shed 2 bases and J 7 bases; nucleotides not matched to a gene: 4. The CDR3 has 14 amino acids. CDR1 is MNHEY and CDR2 is SMNVEV in the germline V gene (reference sequence). The CDR3 nucleotides are TGTGCCAGCAGTTTAAGGGGGCCGGTCGGGGAGCTGTTTTTT. It translates to CASSLRGPVGELFF.

This clonotype was detected ten times or more. The CDR3 coding sequence is TGTGCCAGCTCACAACTAGCGTTCCACGAGCAGTACTTC. Residues: CASSQLAFHEQYF. The chain recombines TRBV18 with TRBJ2-7; TRBD2 matches 7 bases. J gave up 5 bases and V 4 bases, and 5 bases lay outside the gene matches. The germline V gene has CDR1 KGHSH and CDR2 LQKENI. This CDR3 comprises 13 residues.

The rearrangement links TRBV5-1 to TRBJ2-7; TRBD2 matches at 8 bases. Germline trimming cut 0 bases from V and 4 bases from J; bases unmatched to any gene: 12. This CDR3 is built from 17 residues. Germline CDR1 is SGHRS and CDR2 is YFSETQ. The CDR3 region is CASSLAVRAGVVYEQYF. In DNA form, the CDR3 reads TGCGCCAGCAGCTTGGCGGTGAGAGCGGGAGTCGTGTACGAGCAGTACTTC. The full variable domain, with the rest looked up from reference TRBV5-1 and TRBJ2-7, is KAGVTQTPRYLIKTRGQQVTLSCSPISGHRSVSWYQQTPGQGLQFLFEYFSETQRNKGNFPGRFSGRQFSNSRSEMNVSTLELGDSALYLCASSLAVRAGVVYEQYFGPGTRLTVT.

This clonotype occurred many times. The chain couples TRBV24-1 to TRBJ2-1, with TRBD2 identical over 10 bases. The CDR3 has 16 amino acids. Germline trimming cut 4 bases from V and 7 bases from J; bases unmatched to any gene: 9. CDR1 KGHDR and CDR2 SFDVKD come from the germline V gene. The CDR3 DNA reads TGTGCCACCAGTGAGAGAATGGGACTAGCGAAGAATGAGCAGTTCTTC. Translation gives CATSERMGLAKNEQFF.

This clonotype was counted a single time. The chain employs TRBV2 and TRBJ2-2, with D perhaps assigned TRBD1 or TRBD2 (5 bases each). There are 13 residues in the CDR3. V was cut by 6 bases and J by 7 bases, with 12 bases left in between. The germline CDR1 and CDR2 sequences are SNHLY and FYNNEI. This CDR3 is CASRRGPGGELFF. The CDR3 DNA sequence: TGTGCCAGCAGGAGGGGACCGGGCGGGGAGCTGTTTTTT.

There are many counts of this clonotype. This chain connects TRBV7-9 to TRBJ2-1, with D possibly being TRBD2 (5 bases). This CDR3 is built from 16 residues. V gave up 1 base and J gave up 2 bases, with 12 bases separating them. Germline values: CDR1 SEHNR, CDR2 FQNEAQ (reference sequence). As DNA, the CDR3 is TGTGCCAGCAGCTTAGTAGGGAGCAACCCCTACAATGAGCAGTTCTTC. This sequence encodes CASSLVGSNPYNEQFF.

This clonotype showed up many times. The chain uses TRBV20-1 and TRBJ2-7; possibly TRBD1 or TRBD2 for D (6 bases each). Germline V lookup: CDR1 DFQATT, CDR2 SNEGSKA (reference sequence). The CDR3 is 13 amino acids. Trimming cost V 1 base and J 4 bases, with 11 bases left between them. CDR3: CSARGIGGYEQYF. Here the CDR3 DNA reads TGCAGTGCTAGAGGGATAGGGGGGTACGAGCAGTACTTC.